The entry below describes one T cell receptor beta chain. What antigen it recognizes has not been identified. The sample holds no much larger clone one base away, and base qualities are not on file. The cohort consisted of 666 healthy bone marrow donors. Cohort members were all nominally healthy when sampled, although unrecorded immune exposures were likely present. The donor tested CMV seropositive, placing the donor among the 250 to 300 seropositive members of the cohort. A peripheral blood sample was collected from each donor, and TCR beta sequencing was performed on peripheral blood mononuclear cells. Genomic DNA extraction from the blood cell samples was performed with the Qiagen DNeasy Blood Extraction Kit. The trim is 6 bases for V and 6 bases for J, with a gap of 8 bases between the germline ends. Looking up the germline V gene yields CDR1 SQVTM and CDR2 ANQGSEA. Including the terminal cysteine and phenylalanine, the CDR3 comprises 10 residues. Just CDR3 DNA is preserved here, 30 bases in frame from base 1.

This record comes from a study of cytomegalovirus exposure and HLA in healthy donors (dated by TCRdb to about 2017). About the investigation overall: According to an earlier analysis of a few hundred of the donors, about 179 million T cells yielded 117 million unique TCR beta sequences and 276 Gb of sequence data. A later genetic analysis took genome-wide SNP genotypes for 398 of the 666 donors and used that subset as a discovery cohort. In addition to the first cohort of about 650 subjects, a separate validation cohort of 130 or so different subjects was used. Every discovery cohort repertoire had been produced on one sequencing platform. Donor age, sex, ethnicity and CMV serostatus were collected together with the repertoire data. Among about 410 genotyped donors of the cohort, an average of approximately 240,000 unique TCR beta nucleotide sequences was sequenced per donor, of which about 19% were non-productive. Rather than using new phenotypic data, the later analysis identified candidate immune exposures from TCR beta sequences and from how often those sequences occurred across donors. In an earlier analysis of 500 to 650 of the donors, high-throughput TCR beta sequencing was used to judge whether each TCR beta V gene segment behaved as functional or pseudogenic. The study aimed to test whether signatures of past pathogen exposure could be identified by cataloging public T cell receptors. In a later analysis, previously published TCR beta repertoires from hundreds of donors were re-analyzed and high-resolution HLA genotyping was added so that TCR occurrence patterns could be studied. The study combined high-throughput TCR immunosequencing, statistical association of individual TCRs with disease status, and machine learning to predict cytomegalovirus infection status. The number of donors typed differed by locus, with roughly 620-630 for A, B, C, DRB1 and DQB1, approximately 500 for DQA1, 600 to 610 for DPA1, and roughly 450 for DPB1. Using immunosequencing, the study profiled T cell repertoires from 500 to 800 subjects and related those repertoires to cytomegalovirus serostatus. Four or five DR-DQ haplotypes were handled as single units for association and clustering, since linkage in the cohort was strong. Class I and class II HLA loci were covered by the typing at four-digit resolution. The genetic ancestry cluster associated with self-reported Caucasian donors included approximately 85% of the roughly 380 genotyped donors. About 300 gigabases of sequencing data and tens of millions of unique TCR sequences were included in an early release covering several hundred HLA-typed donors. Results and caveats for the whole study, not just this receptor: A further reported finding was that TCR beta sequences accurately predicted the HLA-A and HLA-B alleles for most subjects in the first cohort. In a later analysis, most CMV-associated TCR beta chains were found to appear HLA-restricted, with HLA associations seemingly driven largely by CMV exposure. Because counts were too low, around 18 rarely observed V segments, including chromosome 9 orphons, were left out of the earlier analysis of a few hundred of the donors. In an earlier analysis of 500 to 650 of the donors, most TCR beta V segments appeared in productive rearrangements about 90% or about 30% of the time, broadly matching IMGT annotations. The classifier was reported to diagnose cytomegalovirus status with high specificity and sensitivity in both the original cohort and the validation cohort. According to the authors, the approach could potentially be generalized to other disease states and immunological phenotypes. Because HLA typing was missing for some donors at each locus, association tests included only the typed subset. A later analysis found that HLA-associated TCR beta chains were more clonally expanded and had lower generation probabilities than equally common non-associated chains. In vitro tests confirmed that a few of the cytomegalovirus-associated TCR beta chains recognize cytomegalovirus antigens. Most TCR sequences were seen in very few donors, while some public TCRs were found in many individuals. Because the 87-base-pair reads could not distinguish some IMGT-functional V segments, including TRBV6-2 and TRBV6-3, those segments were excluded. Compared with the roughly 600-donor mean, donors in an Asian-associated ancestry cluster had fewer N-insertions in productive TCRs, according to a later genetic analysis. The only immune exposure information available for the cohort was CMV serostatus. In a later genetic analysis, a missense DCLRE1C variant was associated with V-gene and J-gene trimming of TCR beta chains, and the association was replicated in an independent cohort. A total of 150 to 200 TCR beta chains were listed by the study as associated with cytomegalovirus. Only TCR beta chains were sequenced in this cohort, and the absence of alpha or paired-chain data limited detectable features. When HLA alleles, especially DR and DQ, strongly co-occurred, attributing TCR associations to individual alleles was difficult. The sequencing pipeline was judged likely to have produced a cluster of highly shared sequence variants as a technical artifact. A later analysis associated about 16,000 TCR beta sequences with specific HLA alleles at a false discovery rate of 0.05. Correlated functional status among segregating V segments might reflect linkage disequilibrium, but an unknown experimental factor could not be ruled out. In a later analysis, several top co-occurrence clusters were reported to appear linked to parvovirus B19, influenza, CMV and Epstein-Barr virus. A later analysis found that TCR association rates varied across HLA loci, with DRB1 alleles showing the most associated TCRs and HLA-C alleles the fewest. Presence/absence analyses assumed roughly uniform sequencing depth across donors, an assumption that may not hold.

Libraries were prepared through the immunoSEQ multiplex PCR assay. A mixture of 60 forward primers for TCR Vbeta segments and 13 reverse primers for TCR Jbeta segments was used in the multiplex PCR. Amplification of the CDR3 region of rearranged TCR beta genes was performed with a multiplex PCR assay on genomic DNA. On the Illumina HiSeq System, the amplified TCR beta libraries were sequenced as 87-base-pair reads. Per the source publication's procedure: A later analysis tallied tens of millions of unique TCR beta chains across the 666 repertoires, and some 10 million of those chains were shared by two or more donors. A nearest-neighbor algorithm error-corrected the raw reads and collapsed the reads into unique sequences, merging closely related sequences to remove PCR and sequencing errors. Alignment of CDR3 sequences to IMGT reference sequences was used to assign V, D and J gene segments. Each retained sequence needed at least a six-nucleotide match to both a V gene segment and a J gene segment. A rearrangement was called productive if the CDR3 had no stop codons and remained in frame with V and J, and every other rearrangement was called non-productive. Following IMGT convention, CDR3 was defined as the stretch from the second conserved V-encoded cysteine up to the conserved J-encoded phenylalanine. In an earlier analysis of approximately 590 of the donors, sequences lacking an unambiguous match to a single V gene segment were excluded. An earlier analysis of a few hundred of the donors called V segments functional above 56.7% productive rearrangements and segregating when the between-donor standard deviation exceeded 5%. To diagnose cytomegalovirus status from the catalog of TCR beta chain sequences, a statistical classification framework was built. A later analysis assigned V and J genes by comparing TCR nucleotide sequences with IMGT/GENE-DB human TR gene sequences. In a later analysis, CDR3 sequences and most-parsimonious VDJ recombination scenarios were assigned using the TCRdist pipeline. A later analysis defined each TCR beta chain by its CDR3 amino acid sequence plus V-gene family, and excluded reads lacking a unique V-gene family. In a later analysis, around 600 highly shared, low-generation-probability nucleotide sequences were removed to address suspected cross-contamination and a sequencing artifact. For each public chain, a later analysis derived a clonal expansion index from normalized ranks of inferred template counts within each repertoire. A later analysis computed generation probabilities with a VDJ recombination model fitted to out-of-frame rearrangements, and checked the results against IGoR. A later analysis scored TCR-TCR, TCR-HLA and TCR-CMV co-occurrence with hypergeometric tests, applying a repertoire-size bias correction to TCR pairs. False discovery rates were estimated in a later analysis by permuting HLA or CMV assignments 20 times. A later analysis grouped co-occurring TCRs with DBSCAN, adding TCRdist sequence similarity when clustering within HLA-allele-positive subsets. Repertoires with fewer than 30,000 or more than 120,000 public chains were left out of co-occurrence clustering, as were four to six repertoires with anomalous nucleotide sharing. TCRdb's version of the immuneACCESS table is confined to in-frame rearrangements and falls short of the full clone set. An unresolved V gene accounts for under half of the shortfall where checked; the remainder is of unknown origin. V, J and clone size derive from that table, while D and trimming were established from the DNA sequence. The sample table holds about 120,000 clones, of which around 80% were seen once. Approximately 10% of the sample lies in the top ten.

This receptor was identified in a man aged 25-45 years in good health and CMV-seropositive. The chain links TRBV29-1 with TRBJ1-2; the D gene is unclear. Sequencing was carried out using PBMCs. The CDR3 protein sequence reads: CSVRNHGYTF. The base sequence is TGCAGCGTGAGAAATCATGGCTACACCTTC.